Described below is a single T cell receptor (beta chain) sequence and its context. CDR1 and CDR2 (germline): SNHLY, FYNNEI. CDR3 length: 14 amino acids. V dropped 6 bases and J dropped 8 bases, with 19 bases sitting between them. The method was immunoSEQ multiplex PCR; TCRdb's version includes in-frame clones alone and lacks a portion of them. Found here are around 66,000 clones, about 85% of them singletons; the top ten hold 3.5% to 4.5%. These data belong to a study of OX40 agonist ivuxolimab in advanced cancers. The chain links TRBV2 to TRBJ1-2, with a possible D match to TRBD1 (6 bases). The sample in question was CD4+ or CD8+ T cells sorted from blood, obtained in a trial of the OX40 agonist ivuxolimab. The origin of this receptor is an adult with an advanced solid tumor such as melanoma, head and neck, liver or kidney cancer. This CDR3 is CASRGGTQARGYTF. DNA for the CDR3: TGTGCCAGCAGGGGCGGGACACAGGCGAGGGGCTACACCTTC.